One and the same sample provided the 7 T cell receptor beta chains below, sequenced in a study of CD8 T cells in Susac syndrome (dated by TCRdb to between 2018 and 2021). To prepare the library, the immunoSEQ multiplex PCR assay was applied. RNA was extracted using the RNeasy kit, and roughly 0.5 to 1 ug of the RNA was reverse transcribed with random hexamers. In TCRdb, the public reads were trimmed at Q25 with fastp and aligned with MiXCR, with productive beta chains retained. Each entry is one CDR3 protein sequence, shown with its most common DNA and genes. For this sample the table gives some 120,000 distinct CDR3 sequences, of which about 90% were detected only once. Around 0.12% of the sample rests with the top ten. The sequenced sample consisted of CD8+ T cells from PBMCs. The source of these receptors is a human donor in good health.

J is TRBJ1-2 and V is TRBV7-3, with D unresolved. V was shortened by 0 bases and J by 0 bases, with 5 bases between the two germline ends. CDR1 is SGHTA and CDR2 is FQGTGA in the germline V gene. The CDR3 totals 14 residues. The CDR3 region is CASSLTTSNYGYTF. As DNA, the CDR3 is TGTGCCAGCAGCTTAACAACCTCTAACTATGGCTACACCTTC.

The V gene is TRBV29-1, the J gene TRBJ1-1, with D perhaps matching TRBD1 (5 bases). CDR1 is SQVTM and CDR2 is ANQGSEA in the germline V gene. This CDR3 spans 11 amino acids. V was trimmed by 4 bases and J by 3 bases, leaving 6 bases between them. Here the CDR3 DNA reads TGCAGCGTTGGGGGCGACACTGAAGCTTTCTTT. As protein: CSVGGDTEAFF.

The CDR3: CASRDRALRTSGRQGEQFF. The CDR3 DNA follows: TGTGCCAGTAGAGACAGGGCCCTACGGACTAGCGGGAGGCAAGGTGAGCAGTTCTTC. The chain combines TRBV19 with TRBJ2-1, with TRBD2 matching 14 bases. Germline CDR1 LNHDA, CDR2 SQIVND (reference sequence). This CDR3 is 19 amino acids long. Trimming took 6 bases from V and 9 from J; bases not matched to a gene: 19. Full variable domain (rest looked up from reference TRBV19 and TRBJ2-1): DGGITQSPKYLFRKEGQNVTLSCEQNLNHDAMYWYRQDPGQGLRLIYYSQIVNDFQKGDIAEGYSVSREKKESFPLTVTSAQKNPTAFYLCASRDRALRTSGRQGEQFFGPGTRLTVL.

The chain joins TRBV5-6 to TRBJ1-2, with D possibly matching TRBD1 (6 bases). The CDR3 has 15 residues. Germline V lookup: CDR1 SGHDT, CDR2 YYEEEE. The V and J ends lost 0 bases and 4 bases respectively, with 13 bases between them. This CDR3 is CASSLEARGAYGYTF. DNA for the CDR3: TGTGCCAGCAGCTTGGAGGCCAGGGGTGCCTATGGCTACACCTTC.

The gene calls are TRBV29-1 and TRBJ1-2, with D uncertain. CDR1 and CDR2 (germline): SQVTM, ANQGSEA. The CDR3 extends over 11 amino acids. Trimming removed 5 bases from V and 1 base from J, with 5 bases in between. In DNA form, the CDR3 reads TGCAGCGTTCGAGATAACTATGGCTACACCTTC. Amino acids: CSVRDNYGYTF.

This clonotype was seen a handful of times. V is TRBV11-2 and J is TRBJ1-2, with D perhaps TRBD1 (6 bases). Germline assignment: CDR1 SGHAT and CDR2 FQNNGV. The CDR3 is made up of 12 amino acids. V was trimmed by 5 bases and J by 6 bases, leaving 10 bases between them. CDR3 region: CASSLGGHGYTF. CDR3 nucleotide sequence: TGTGCCAGCAGCCTGGGGGGCCATGGCTACACCTTC.

The J gene is TRBJ1-1, the V gene TRBV7-8; weak D call: TRBD1 (5 bases). There are 12 residues in the CDR3. V was cut by 1 base and J by 13 bases, with 13 bases left in between. Looked up from germline, CDR1 is SGHVS and CDR2 is FQNEAQ. Here the CDR3 DNA reads TGTGCCAGCAGCTTAGGAAGCAGGGTCAATTTCTTT. It codes for CASSLGSRVNFF.